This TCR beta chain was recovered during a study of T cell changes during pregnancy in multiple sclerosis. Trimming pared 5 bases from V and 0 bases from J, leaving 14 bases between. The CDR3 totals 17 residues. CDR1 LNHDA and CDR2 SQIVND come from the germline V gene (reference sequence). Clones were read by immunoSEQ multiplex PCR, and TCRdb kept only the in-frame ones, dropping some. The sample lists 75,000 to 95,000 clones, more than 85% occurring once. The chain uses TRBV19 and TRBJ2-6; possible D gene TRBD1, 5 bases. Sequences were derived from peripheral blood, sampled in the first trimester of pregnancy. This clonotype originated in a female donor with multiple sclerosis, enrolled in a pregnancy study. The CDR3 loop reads CASSSKGLDSGANVLTF. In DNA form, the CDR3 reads TGTGCCAGTAGTTCGAAGGGGTTAGACTCTGGGGCCAACGTCCTGACTTTC.